This TCR beta chain was profiled in a study of CD8 T cell repertoires and HIV-1 epitope variants. Study-level background: Equal numbers of autologous T cell-negative cells presented antigen to enriched T cells. Study-wide findings and caveats: Beta chains alone show antigen proliferation, not cytokine profile or function.

The CDR3 has 15 amino acids. Germline CDR1 and CDR2: LNHDA and SQIVND (reference sequence). Trimming removed 4 bases from V and 2 bases from J; junction bases left unmatched: 6. TCRdb's table, derived via immunoSEQ multiplex PCR, lists solely in-frame clones and lacks some. The sample shows about 4,000 clones, around 60% of them seen only once. This clone has more than one count but fewer than ten. Antigen: not known. This clonotype was sampled from a male donor with HIV. Sequenced: cultured CD8+ T cells derived from PBMCs. The V call is TRBV19, the J call TRBJ1-2, with 8 bases fitting TRBD1. In DNA form, the CDR3 reads TGTGCCAGTAGTAGAAGGGACAGGATAAACTATGGCTACACCTTC. Its translation is CASSRRDRINYGYTF.